The sequence of this T cell receptor beta chain was determined in a study of T cells after yellow fever vaccination. Germline V CDR1 and CDR2: MNHNS, SASEGT. Losses at the gene ends were 3 bases for V and 1 base for J; bases not matched to a gene: 5. This CDR3 has 15 residues. This clonotype was picked up many times. MiXCR, run by TCRdb on the 5' RACE reads, gives a single entry per CDR3 protein. The sample holds about 310,000 distinct CDR3 sequences, approximately 3.9% seen once. The chain uses TRBV6-1 and TRBJ2-5; 7 positions agree with TRBD2. Sequencing was performed on PBMCs, taken on the day of the yellow fever booster vaccination. The origin of this receptor is a young man who received the YFV17D yellow fever vaccine. CDR3 in DNA: TGTGCCAGCAGTGAGGGCGGGACTACCCAAGAGACCCAGTACTTC. This encodes CASSEGGTTQETQYF.